This record concerns one T cell receptor beta chain sequence. The source of the sample is a study of blood T cell repertoires in COVID-19. V was shortened by 3 bases and J by 0 bases, with 15 bases between the two germline ends. The CDR3 has 16 residues. In germline, CDR1 is LNHNV, CDR2 YYDKDF (reference sequence). Authors' data handling: Nucleated cell number was recorded as an estimate derived from reference gene primer amplification. Clones were read by immunoSEQ multiplex PCR, and TCRdb kept only the in-frame ones, dropping some. V and J calls and clone size are given by that table; D and trimming were obtained from the DNA. The profile shows 200,000 to 250,000 clones, about 90% of them singletons.

The sample comprised PBMCs or T cells enriched from blood (not recorded which). The sequence came from a woman aged 45-65 years in a cohort exposed to, infected with or recovered from COVID-19 (not recorded which). The rearrangement joins TRBV15 to TRBJ2-7; no clear D. The CDR3 is CATSRRSLLSSYEQYF. For the CDR3, the DNA is TGTGCCACCAGCAGGAGATCCCTACTGAGCTCCTACGAGCAGTACTTC. Full variable domain (rest looked up from reference TRBV15 and TRBJ2-7): DAMVIQNPRYQVTQFGKPVTLSCSQTLNHNVMYWYQQKSSQAPKLLFHYYDKDFNNEADTPDNFQSRRPNTSFCFLDIRSPGLGDTAMYLCATSRRSLLSSYEQYFGPGTRLTVT.